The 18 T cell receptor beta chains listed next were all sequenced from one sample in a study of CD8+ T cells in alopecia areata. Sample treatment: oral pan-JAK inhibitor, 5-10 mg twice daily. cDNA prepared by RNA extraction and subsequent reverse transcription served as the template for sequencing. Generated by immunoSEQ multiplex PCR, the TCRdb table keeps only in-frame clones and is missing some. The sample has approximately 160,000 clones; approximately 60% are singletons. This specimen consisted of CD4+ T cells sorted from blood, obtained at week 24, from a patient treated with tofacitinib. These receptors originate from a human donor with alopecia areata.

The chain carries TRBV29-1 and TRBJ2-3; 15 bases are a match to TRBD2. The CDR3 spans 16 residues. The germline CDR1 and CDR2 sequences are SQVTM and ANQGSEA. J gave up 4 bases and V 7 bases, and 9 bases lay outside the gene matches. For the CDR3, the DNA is TGCAGCGCCATTGGACTAGCGGGGGGGACCTCAGATACGCAGTATTTT. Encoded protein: CSAIGLAGGTSDTQYF.

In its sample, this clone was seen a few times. The DNA of the CDR3 is TGCGCCAGCAGCTTGGGCGTTCGGCTTTCCTCTGGAAACACCATATATTTT. Translation: CASSLGVRLSSGNTIYF. V gene TRBV5-1 combines with J gene TRBJ1-3; D gene uncertain. Per germline, CDR1 SGHRS and CDR2 YFSETQ. Trimming removed 0 bases at V and 0 bases at J, with 13 bases between. The CDR3 has 17 residues.

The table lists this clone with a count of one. The CDR3 DNA is TGTGCCACCAAGGTGGGCAGGGGCGTAGATACGCAGTATTTT. Translating gives CATKVGRGVDTQYF. V usage is TRBV4-2 and J usage is TRBJ2-3; D might be TRBD1 (6 bases). Per germline, CDR1 LGHNA and CDR2 YNFKEQ. This CDR3 is 14 amino acids long. V dropped 10 bases and J dropped 5 bases, with 19 bases sitting between them.

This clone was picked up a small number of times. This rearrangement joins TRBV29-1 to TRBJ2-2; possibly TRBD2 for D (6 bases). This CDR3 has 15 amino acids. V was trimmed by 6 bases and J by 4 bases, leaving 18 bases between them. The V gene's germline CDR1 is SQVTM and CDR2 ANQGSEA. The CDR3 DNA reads TGCAGCGTCAGTTGGGGAGGAGGTGGCACCGGGGAGCTGTTTTTT. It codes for CSVSWGGGGTGELFF.

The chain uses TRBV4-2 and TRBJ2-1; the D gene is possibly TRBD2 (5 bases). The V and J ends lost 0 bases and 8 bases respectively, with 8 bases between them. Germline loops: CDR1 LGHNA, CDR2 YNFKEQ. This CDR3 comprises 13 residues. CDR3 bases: TGTGCCAGCAGCCAAGATTGGCGGGATGAGCAGTTCTTC. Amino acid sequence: CASSQDWRDEQFF.

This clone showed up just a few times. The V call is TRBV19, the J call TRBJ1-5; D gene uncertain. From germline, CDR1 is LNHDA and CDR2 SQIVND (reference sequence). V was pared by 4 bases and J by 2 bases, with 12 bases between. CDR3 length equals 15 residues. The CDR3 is CASSTLSDGNQPQHF. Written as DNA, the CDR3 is TGTGCCAGTAGTACCCTGAGTGATGGCAATCAGCCCCAGCATTTT.

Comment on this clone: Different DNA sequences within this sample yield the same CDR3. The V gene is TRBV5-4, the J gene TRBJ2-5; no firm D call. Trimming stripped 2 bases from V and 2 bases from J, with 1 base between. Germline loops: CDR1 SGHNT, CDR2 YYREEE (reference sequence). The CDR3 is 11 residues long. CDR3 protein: CASSFQETQYF. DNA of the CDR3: TGTGCCAGCAGCTTTCAAGAGACCCAGTACTTC.

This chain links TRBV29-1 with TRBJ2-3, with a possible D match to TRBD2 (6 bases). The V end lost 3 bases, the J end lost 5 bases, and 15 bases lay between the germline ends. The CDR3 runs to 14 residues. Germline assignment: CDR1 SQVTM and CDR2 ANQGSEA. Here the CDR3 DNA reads TGCAGCGTTGATTATGGAGGGTCCATAGATACGCAGTATTTT. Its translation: CSVDYGGSIDTQYF.

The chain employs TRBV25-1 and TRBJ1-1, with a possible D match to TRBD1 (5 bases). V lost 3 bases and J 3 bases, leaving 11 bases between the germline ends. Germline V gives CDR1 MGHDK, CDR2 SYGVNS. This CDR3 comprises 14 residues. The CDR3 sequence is CASSDERGDTEAFF. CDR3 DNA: TGTGCCAGCAGTGATGAGAGGGGAGACACTGAAGCTTTCTTT.

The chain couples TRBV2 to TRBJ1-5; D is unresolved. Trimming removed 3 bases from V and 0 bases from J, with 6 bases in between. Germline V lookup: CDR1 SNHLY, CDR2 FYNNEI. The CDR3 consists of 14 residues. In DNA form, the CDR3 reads TGTGCCAGCAGTGACAGTTATAGCAATCAGCCCCAGCATTTT. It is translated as CASSDSYSNQPQHF.

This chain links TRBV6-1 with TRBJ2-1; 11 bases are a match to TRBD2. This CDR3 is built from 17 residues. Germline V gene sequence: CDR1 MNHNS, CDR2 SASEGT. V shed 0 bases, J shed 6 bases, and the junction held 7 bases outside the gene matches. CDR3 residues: CASSEALLAGGSNEQFF. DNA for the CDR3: TGTGCCAGCAGTGAAGCGCTTCTAGCGGGGGGCTCCAATGAGCAGTTCTTC.

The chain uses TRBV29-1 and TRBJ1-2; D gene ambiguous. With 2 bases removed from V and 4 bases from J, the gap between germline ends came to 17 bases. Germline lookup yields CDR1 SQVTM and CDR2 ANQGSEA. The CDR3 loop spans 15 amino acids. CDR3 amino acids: CSVELPREQFYGYTF. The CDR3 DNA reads TGCAGCGTTGAATTACCGCGGGAACAGTTCTATGGCTACACCTTC.

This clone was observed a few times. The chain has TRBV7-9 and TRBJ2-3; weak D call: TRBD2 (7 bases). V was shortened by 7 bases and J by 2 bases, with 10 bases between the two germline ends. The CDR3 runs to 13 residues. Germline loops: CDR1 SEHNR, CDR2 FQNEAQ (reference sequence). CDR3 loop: CASMGGATDTQYF. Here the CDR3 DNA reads TGTGCCAGCATGGGGGGGGCCACAGATACGCAGTATTTT. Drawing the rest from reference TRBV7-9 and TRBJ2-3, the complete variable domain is DTGVSQNPRHKITKRGQNVTFRCDPISEHNRLYWYRQTLGQGPEFLTYFQNEAQLEKSRLLSDRFSAERPKGSFSTLEIQRTEQGDSAMYLCASMGGATDTQYFGPGTRLTVL.

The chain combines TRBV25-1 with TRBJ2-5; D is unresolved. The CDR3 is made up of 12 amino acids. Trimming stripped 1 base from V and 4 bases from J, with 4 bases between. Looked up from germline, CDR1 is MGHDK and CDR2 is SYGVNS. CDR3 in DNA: TGTGCCAGCAGTGAATCCGGAGAGACCCAGTACTTC. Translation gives CASSESGETQYF.

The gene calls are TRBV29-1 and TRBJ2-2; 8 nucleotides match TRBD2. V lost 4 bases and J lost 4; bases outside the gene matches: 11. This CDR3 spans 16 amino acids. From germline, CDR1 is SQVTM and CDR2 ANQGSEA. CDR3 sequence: CSVGGGDGRGTGELFF. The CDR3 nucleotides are TGCAGCGTTGGAGGGGGGGACGGGAGGGGCACCGGGGAGCTGTTTTTT.

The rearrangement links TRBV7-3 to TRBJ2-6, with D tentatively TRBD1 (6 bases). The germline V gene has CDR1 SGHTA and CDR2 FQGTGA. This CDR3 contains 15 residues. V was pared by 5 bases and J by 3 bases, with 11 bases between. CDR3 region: CASSLQGYGANVLTF. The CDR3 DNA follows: TGTGCCAGCAGCCTACAGGGTTATGGGGCCAACGTCCTGACTTTC. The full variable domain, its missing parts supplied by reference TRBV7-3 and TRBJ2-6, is GAGVSQTPSNKVTEKGKYVELRCDPISGHTALYWYRQSLGQGPEFLIYFQGTGAADDSGLPNDRFFAVRPEGSVSTLKIQRTERGDSAVYLCASSLQGYGANVLTFGAGSRLTVL.

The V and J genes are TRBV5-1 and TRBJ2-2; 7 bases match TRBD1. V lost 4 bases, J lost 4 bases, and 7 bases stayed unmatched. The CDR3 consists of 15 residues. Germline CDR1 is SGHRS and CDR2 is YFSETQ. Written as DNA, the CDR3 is TGCGCCAGCAGCCTAGGGGGCTATATCACCGGGGAGCTGTTTTTT. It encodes CASSLGGYITGELFF.

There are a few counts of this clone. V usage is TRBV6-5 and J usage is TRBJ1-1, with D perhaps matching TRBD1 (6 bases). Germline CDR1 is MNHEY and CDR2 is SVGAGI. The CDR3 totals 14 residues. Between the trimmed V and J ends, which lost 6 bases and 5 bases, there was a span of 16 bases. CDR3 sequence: CASSAEVGATEAFF. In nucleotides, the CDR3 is TGTGCCAGCAGCGCCGAAGTGGGGGCGACTGAAGCTTTCTTT.